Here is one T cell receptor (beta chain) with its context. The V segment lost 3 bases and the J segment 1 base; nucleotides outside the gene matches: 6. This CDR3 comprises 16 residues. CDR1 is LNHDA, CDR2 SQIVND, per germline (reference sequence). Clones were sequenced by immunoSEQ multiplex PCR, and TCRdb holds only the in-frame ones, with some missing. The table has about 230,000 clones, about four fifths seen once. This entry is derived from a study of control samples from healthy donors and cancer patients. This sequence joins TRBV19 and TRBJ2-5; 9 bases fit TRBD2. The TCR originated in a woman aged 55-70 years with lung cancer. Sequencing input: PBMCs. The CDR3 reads CASSIGGSGGQETQYF. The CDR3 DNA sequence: TGTGCCAGTAGTATCGGGGGTAGCGGGGGCCAAGAGACCCAGTACTTC.